This TCR beta chain was documented in a study of OX40 agonist ivuxolimab in advanced cancers. Looking at the study overall: With a range of roughly 20 to 90, age averaged roughly 61 years, and around 83% were male. Of the patients, three showed partial responses, one with hepatocellular carcinoma and two with cutaneous melanoma.

The timepoints at which blood was sampled were baseline, cycle 4 day 1, and cycle 7 day 1. Generated by immunoSEQ multiplex PCR, the TCRdb table keeps only in-frame clones and is missing some. Of 53,000 or so clones listed, 70% to 80% are singletons. Study results and caveats: Individuals who were partial responders at 0.1-3.0 mg/kg had clonal expansion that ranked among the lowest.

Remarks on this clone: Its antigen is undetermined.

The CDR3 runs 14 residues. The V end lost 0 bases, the J end lost 7 bases, and 9 bases lay between the germline ends. The germline V gene encodes CDR1 ENHRY and CDR2 SYGVKD. Sequences were derived from CD4+ or CD8+ T cells sorted from blood, sampled in a trial of the OX40 agonist ivuxolimab. The TCR originated in an adult with an advanced solid tumor such as melanoma, head and neck, liver or kidney cancer. The rearrangement joins TRBV10-3 to TRBJ1-4; possible D gene TRBD1, 6 bases. The DNA for the CDR3 is TGTGCCATCAGTGAGTCAGGGGGAAGTGAAAAACTGTTTTTT. Amino acids: CAISESGGSEKLFF.